A single sample is the source of the 2 T cell receptor beta chains below, sequenced in a study of T cell changes during pregnancy in multiple sclerosis (dated by TCRdb to between 2017 and 2020). Receptor libraries were prepared by the immunoSEQ multiplex PCR assay. TCRdb provides this immuneACCESS table in a form limited to in-frame rearrangements. Some clones are lacking; in checked studies, under half of them reflect an unresolved V gene, and why the rest are absent is not known. The sample table records 75,000 to 90,000 clones; approximately 94% of these occur just once. The ten largest clones capture approximately 0.2% of the sample. Sequenced material: CD4+ T cells from peripheral blood mononuclear cells, taken before pregnancy. These receptors all come from a female donor with multiple sclerosis, enrolled in a pregnancy study.

V usage is TRBV28 and J usage is TRBJ2-7; 9 bases are shared with TRBD1. J gave up 3 bases and V 6 bases, and 3 bases lay outside the gene matches. Germline V gives CDR1 MDHEN, CDR2 SYDVKM. The CDR3 is 13 residues long. CDR3 in DNA: TGTGCCAGCAGGACAGGGGGAGGCTACGAGCAGTACTTC. Its translation: CASRTGGGYEQYF.

In this sample, this clone turned up once. V usage is TRBV5-1 and J usage is TRBJ2-3; 9 nucleotides match TRBD2. V lost 2 bases and J lost 0; bases outside the gene matches: 10. The CDR3 length is 18 residues. Germline values: CDR1 SGHRS, CDR2 YFSETQ. DNA of the CDR3: TGCGCCAGCAGCTTTTGGTTTAGCGGGGGCCTTAGCACAGATACGCAGTATTTT. Its translation is CASSFWFSGGLSTDTQYF.